Listed below are T cell receptor beta chains from one sample, sequenced in a study of T cells after yellow fever vaccination. One entry per CDR3 protein, called by TCRdb with MiXCR from the 5' RACE reads. The profile covers some 350,000 distinct CDR3 sequences, with over 4% appearing a single time and around 23% taken by the ten largest. The sample was PBMCs, taken 5 days after the yellow fever booster vaccination. These receptors originate from a man younger than 30 who received the YFV17D yellow fever vaccine. Both conserved end residues are part of each CDR3. D genes are given only for firm matches. Clone size is given for some rows only: seen once, a few or many times, or a class if the clone is expanded.

clone_size: few; j_call: TRBJ2-2; d_call: TRBD2; v_call: TRBV10-3; cdr3_nt: TGTGCCATCAGTGAGGGGACTAGCGGGGCCCTGACCGGGGAGCTGTTTTTT; cdr3_aa: CAISEGTSGALTGELFF
clone_size: many; j_call: TRBJ1-1; d_call: TRBD1; v_call: TRBV29-1; cdr3_nt: TGCAGCGTGGGACAGGGTGAAGCTTTCTTT; cdr3_aa: CSVGQGEAFF
clone_size: -; j_call: TRBJ2-7; d_call: -; v_call: TRBV7-9; cdr3_nt: TGTGCCAGCAGCGACCACGGAGGGACACTGAGCCCCTACGAGCAGTACTTC; cdr3_aa: CASSDHGGTLSPYEQYF
clone_size: few; j_call: TRBJ1-2; d_call: TRBD1; v_call: TRBV25-1; cdr3_nt: TGTGCCAGCAGTGAATATATTCAAGGGACAGGGGATGGCTACACCTTC; cdr3_aa: CASSEYIQGTGDGYTF
clone_size: -; j_call: TRBJ1-3; d_call: -; v_call: TRBV19; cdr3_nt: TGTGCCAGTAACCCCGGGCAGCTATCTGGAAACACCATATATTTT; cdr3_aa: CASNPGQLSGNTIYF
clone_size: few; j_call: TRBJ1-5; d_call: -; v_call: TRBV11-2; cdr3_nt: TGTGCCAGCAGCTTAGGGGAGGGGATAAATCAGCCCCAGCATTTT; cdr3_aa: CASSLGEGINQPQHF
clone_size: -; j_call: TRBJ1-1; d_call: -; v_call: TRBV7-6; cdr3_nt: TGTGCCAGCAGCTTCAAATTGGGCACTGAAGCTTTCTTT; cdr3_aa: CASSFKLGTEAFF
clone_size: -; j_call: TRBJ1-1; d_call: -; v_call: TRBV11-2; cdr3_nt: TGTGCCAGCAGCTTAGCGGGTATGGCTTTCTTT; cdr3_aa: CASSLAGMAFF
clone_size: many; j_call: TRBJ1-6; d_call: -; v_call: TRBV28; cdr3_nt: TGTGCCAGCAGCCCCCCCCGGGGAGCCCTCCACTTT; cdr3_aa: CASSPPRGALHF
clone_size: -; j_call: TRBJ2-2; d_call: -; v_call: TRBV6-1; cdr3_nt: TGTGCCAGCAGTCGACTCCTAGTCCTCACCGGGGAGCTGTTTTTT; cdr3_aa: CASSRLLVLTGELFF
clone_size: many; j_call: TRBJ2-1; d_call: -; v_call: TRBV15; cdr3_nt: TGTGCCACCAGCAGAGATCGGGGTTACAATGAGCAGTTCTTC; cdr3_aa: CATSRDRGYNEQFF
clone_size: -; j_call: TRBJ2-7; d_call: -; v_call: TRBV2; cdr3_nt: TGTGCCAGCAGTGAGCCCGGGCAAGGAGAGCAGTACTTC; cdr3_aa: CASSEPGQGEQYF
clone_size: few; j_call: TRBJ1-4; d_call: -; v_call: TRBV6-6; cdr3_nt: TGTGCCAGCAGTTACTCGGACGGAACTAATGAAAAACTGTTTTTT; cdr3_aa: CASSYSDGTNEKLFF
clone_size: -; j_call: TRBJ1-2; d_call: -; v_call: TRBV18; cdr3_nt: TGTGCCAGCTCACCGGGCAGGGAGAGTCAGGGCTACACCTTC; cdr3_aa: CASSPGRESQGYTF
clone_size: few; j_call: TRBJ2-1; d_call: -; v_call: TRBV20-1; cdr3_nt: TGCAGTGCTGGGGGCAGGGACTCCTACAATGAGCAGTTCTTC; cdr3_aa: CSAGGRDSYNEQFF
clone_size: few; j_call: TRBJ1-1; d_call: TRBD1; v_call: TRBV5-1; cdr3_nt: TGCGCCAGCAGCTCCACAGGGGCTTTCTCTGAAGCTTTCTTT; cdr3_aa: CASSSTGAFSEAFF
clone_size: many; j_call: TRBJ2-1; d_call: -; v_call: TRBV30; cdr3_nt: TGTGCCTGGAGCACAGGGAGGGACAATGAGCAGTTCTTC; cdr3_aa: CAWSTGRDNEQFF
clone_size: -; j_call: TRBJ1-4; d_call: -; v_call: TRBV7-2; cdr3_nt: TGTGCCAGCAGCTTAGACGGTAACGAAAAACTGTTTTTT; cdr3_aa: CASSLDGNEKLFF
clone_size: -; j_call: TRBJ1-2; d_call: TRBD1; v_call: TRBV19; cdr3_nt: TGTGCCAGTAGTATAGCTTTGACAGGGAGGAACGGCTACACCTTC; cdr3_aa: CASSIALTGRNGYTF
clone_size: few; j_call: TRBJ2-3; d_call: -; v_call: TRBV12-3/TRBV12-4; cdr3_nt: TGTGCCAGCACCGGCTATGGAATTGAAGACACAGATACGCAGTATTTT; cdr3_aa: CASTGYGIEDTDTQYF
clone_size: -; j_call: TRBJ2-3; d_call: -; v_call: TRBV7-9; cdr3_nt: TGTGCCAGCAGCTTAGGAGGAGGGGCTAGCACAGATACGCAGTATTTT; cdr3_aa: CASSLGGGASTDTQYF
clone_size: many; j_call: TRBJ2-5; d_call: TRBD2; v_call: TRBV7-8; cdr3_nt: TGTGCCAGCAGCCTTCGACTAGCGGGGGGGGTGGAGACCCAGTACTTC; cdr3_aa: CASSLRLAGGVETQYF
clone_size: many; j_call: TRBJ2-5; d_call: TRBD1; v_call: TRBV6-2/TRBV6-3; cdr3_nt: TGTGCCAGCAATGACAGGGGATTGAGGGAGACCCAGTACTTC; cdr3_aa: CASNDRGLRETQYF
clone_size: -; j_call: TRBJ2-5; d_call: -; v_call: TRBV3-1; cdr3_nt: TGTGCCAGCAGTTATCTTGGGGGGCAAGAGACCCAGTACTTC; cdr3_aa: CASSYLGGQETQYF
clone_size: few; j_call: TRBJ2-2; d_call: TRBD1; v_call: TRBV5-1; cdr3_nt: TGCGCCAGCAGCTTGGGGACAGGGGCCGCGAACACCGGGGAGCTGTTTTTT; cdr3_aa: CASSLGTGAANTGELFF
clone_size: -; j_call: TRBJ2-7; d_call: TRBD1; v_call: TRBV5-1; cdr3_nt: TGCGCCAGCAGCCGGCCGGACAGGATAGCCTACGAGCAGTACTTC; cdr3_aa: CASSRPDRIAYEQYF
clone_size: few; j_call: TRBJ2-7; d_call: -; v_call: TRBV7-6; cdr3_nt: TGTGCCAGCAGCTACCCCAGTGCCTACGAGCAGTACTTC; cdr3_aa: CASSYPSAYEQYF
clone_size: -; j_call: TRBJ2-5; d_call: TRBD1; v_call: TRBV2; cdr3_nt: TGTGCCAGCAGGGACAGGGGGACCCAGTACTTC; cdr3_aa: CASRDRGTQYF
clone_size: -; j_call: TRBJ2-1; d_call: -; v_call: TRBV25-1; cdr3_nt: TGTGCCAGCAGTGAGCCAGGACAGCCTGTCTGGGATGAGCAGTTCTTC; cdr3_aa: CASSEPGQPVWDEQFF
clone_size: few; j_call: TRBJ2-5; d_call: -; v_call: TRBV2; cdr3_nt: TGTGCCAGCAGTCCCAGGACGGTCCAAGAGACCCAGTACTTC; cdr3_aa: CASSPRTVQETQYF
clone_size: few; j_call: TRBJ1-5; d_call: -; v_call: TRBV19; cdr3_nt: TGTGCCAGTAGTCCGATTAACGGGCCCCAGCATTTT; cdr3_aa: CASSPINGPQHF
clone_size: few; j_call: TRBJ1-4; d_call: -; v_call: TRBV19; cdr3_nt: TGTGCCAGTGGATCCTTTAATGAAAAACTGTTTTTT; cdr3_aa: CASGSFNEKLFF
clone_size: few; j_call: TRBJ2-7; d_call: -; v_call: TRBV5-1; cdr3_nt: TGCGCCAGCAGGGACCTGGGCGAAGCCTACGAGCAGTACTTC; cdr3_aa: CASRDLGEAYEQYF
clone_size: few; j_call: TRBJ2-2; d_call: -; v_call: TRBV7-9; cdr3_nt: TGTGCCAGCAGCTTAGACGAGGGGAACACCGGGGAGCTGTTTTTT; cdr3_aa: CASSLDEGNTGELFF
clone_size: -; j_call: TRBJ2-5; d_call: TRBD2; v_call: TRBV6-5; cdr3_nt: TGTGCCAGCAGTTTACTAGCGGGGGCCTCCAACCAAGAGACCCAGTACTTC; cdr3_aa: CASSLLAGASNQETQYF
clone_size: many; j_call: TRBJ1-5; d_call: TRBD1; v_call: TRBV27; cdr3_nt: TGTGCCAGCAGTTTTGGACAGGGCAGCAATCAGCCCCAGCATTTT; cdr3_aa: CASSFGQGSNQPQHF
clone_size: few; j_call: TRBJ2-1; d_call: -; v_call: TRBV30; cdr3_nt: TGTGCCTGGAGTGTATTCCGTGAGCAGTTCTTC; cdr3_aa: CAWSVFREQFF
clone_size: few; j_call: TRBJ2-3; d_call: TRBD1; v_call: TRBV12-3/TRBV12-4; cdr3_nt: TGTGCCAGCAGTTTATGGTTAGGGGACAGGGAAGATACGCAGTATTTT; cdr3_aa: CASSLWLGDREDTQYF
clone_size: few; j_call: TRBJ1-4; d_call: -; v_call: TRBV12-3/TRBV12-4; cdr3_nt: TGTGCCAGCAGCAATGCCGTTCTACAGGGAGGGGTTGAAAAACTGTTTTTT; cdr3_aa: CASSNAVLQGGVEKLFF
clone_size: few; j_call: TRBJ1-6; d_call: -; v_call: TRBV9; cdr3_nt: TGTGCCAGCAGCGTCGACCAGATCTCACCCCTCCACTTT; cdr3_aa: CASSVDQISPLHF
clone_size: many; j_call: TRBJ1-5; d_call: -; v_call: TRBV12-3/TRBV12-4; cdr3_nt: TGTGCCAGCAGTTTATCTGTCGTTAATCAGCCCCAGCATTTT; cdr3_aa: CASSLSVVNQPQHF